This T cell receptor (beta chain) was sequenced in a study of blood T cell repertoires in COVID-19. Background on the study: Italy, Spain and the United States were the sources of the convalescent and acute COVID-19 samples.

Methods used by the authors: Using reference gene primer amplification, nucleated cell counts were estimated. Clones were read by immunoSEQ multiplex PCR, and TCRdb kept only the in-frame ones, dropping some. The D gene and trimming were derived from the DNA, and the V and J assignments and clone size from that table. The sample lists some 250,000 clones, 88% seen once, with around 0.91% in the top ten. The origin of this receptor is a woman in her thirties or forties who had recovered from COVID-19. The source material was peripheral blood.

The CDR3 sequence: CASSPGQVNTEAFF. In DNA, the CDR3 is TGTGCCAGCTCACCGGGACAGGTTAACACTGAAGCTTTCTTT. J is TRBJ1-1 and V is TRBV18; TRBD1 aligns across 8 bases. The CDR3 consists of 14 residues. The J segment lost 2 bases and the V segment lost 3 bases, leaving 2 bases of the junction unmatched. CDR1 and CDR2 (germline): KGHSH, LQKENI.